Listed below are T cell receptor beta chains from one sample, sequenced in a study of CD4 T cells in relation to SARS-CoV-2 and coronaviruses. The antigens these receptors bind are not known. Generated by immunoSEQ multiplex PCR, the TCRdb table keeps only in-frame clones and is missing some. The sample lists 20,000 or so clones; 76% were seen once. The sample was CD4+ T cells from PBMCs, cultured in vitro. The receptors come from a human donor in good health. Both conserved end residues are part of each CDR3. A D gene is named only where the DNA matches it firmly. Where a row states a size, it is once, few, many or the class of an expanded clone; other rows omit it.

J gene: TRBJ2-1; V gene: TRBV7-2; clone size: NA; D gene: TRBD2; CDR3 protein: CASSPTGAGTNNEQFF; CDR3 DNA: TGTGCCAGCAGCCCAACGGGAGCGGGGACGAACAATGAGCAGTTCTTC
J gene: TRBJ2-3; V gene: TRBV7-3; clone size: NA; D gene: NA; CDR3 protein: CASSPGPAATQYF; CDR3 DNA: TGTGCCAGCAGCCCGGGACCGGCGGCAACGCAGTATTTT
J gene: TRBJ2-2; V gene: TRBV7-9; clone size: NA; D gene: NA; CDR3 protein: CASSLGGGNTGELFF; CDR3 DNA: TGTGCCAGCAGCTTAGGGGGCGGGAACACCGGGGAGCTGTTTTTT
J gene: TRBJ1-2; V gene: TRBV27; clone size: NA; D gene: NA; CDR3 protein: CASSLSLRGSYGYTF; CDR3 DNA: TGTGCCAGCAGTTTATCCCTCCGGGGGAGCTATGGCTACACCTTC
J gene: TRBJ1-3; V gene: TRBV28; clone size: NA; D gene: NA; CDR3 protein: CASSDRARPGNTIYF; CDR3 DNA: TGTGCCAGCAGTGATAGGGCCCGTCCTGGAAACACCATATATTTT
J gene: TRBJ1-2; V gene: TRBV28; clone size: few; D gene: TRBD1; CDR3 protein: CASSSGQGIDYGYTF; CDR3 DNA: TGTGCCAGCAGTTCGGGACAGGGGATAGACTATGGCTACACCTTC
J gene: TRBJ2-3; V gene: TRBV14; clone size: NA; D gene: NA; CDR3 protein: CASSQVQRNTQYF; CDR3 DNA: TGTGCCAGCAGCCAAGTGCAACGTAATACGCAGTATTTT
J gene: TRBJ1-3; V gene: TRBV5-6; clone size: few; D gene: NA; CDR3 protein: CASVAQGSGNTIYF; CDR3 DNA: TGTGCCAGCGTCGCCCAGGGCTCTGGAAACACCATATATTTT
J gene: TRBJ2-1; V gene: TRBV2; clone size: few; D gene: TRBD1; CDR3 protein: CASKRDRAYGTEQFF; CDR3 DNA: TGTGCCAGCAAAAGAGACAGGGCCTACGGTACTGAGCAGTTCTTC
J gene: TRBJ2-7; V gene: TRBV29-1; clone size: NA; D gene: NA; CDR3 protein: CSVLGQSNSYEQYF; CDR3 DNA: TGCAGCGTCCTCGGACAATCCAACTCCTACGAGCAGTACTTC
J gene: TRBJ1-4; V gene: TRBV30; clone size: NA; D gene: NA; CDR3 protein: CACYLSRSEKLFF; CDR3 DNA: TGTGCCTGCTACTTATCCCGCAGTGAAAAACTGTTTTTT
J gene: TRBJ1-3; V gene: TRBV24-1; clone size: NA; D gene: NA; CDR3 protein: CATSDPGQSGNTIYF; CDR3 DNA: TGTGCCACCAGTGACCCCGGACAATCAGGAAACACCATATATTTT
J gene: TRBJ2-5; V gene: TRBV5-4; clone size: NA; D gene: TRBD2; CDR3 protein: CASSSRYGRAPETQYF; CDR3 DNA: TGTGCCAGCAGCTCAAGATATGGGAGGGCCCCAGAGACCCAGTACTTC
J gene: TRBJ2-1; V gene: TRBV7-9; clone size: NA; D gene: NA; CDR3 protein: CASSLLGFDEQFF; CDR3 DNA: TGTGCCAGCAGCTTACTGGGTTTTGATGAGCAGTTCTTC
J gene: TRBJ2-5; V gene: TRBV7-8; clone size: NA; D gene: TRBD1; CDR3 protein: CASSFRDREQETQYF; CDR3 DNA: TGTGCCAGCAGTTTCCGGGACAGGGAACAGGAGACCCAGTACTTC
J gene: TRBJ2-3; V gene: TRBV28; clone size: NA; D gene: NA; CDR3 protein: CASSFRSEGRYF; CDR3 DNA: TGTGCCAGCAGTTTCAGGTCGGAGGGGCGGTATTTT
J gene: TRBJ1-2; V gene: TRBV30; clone size: NA; D gene: TRBD1; CDR3 protein: CAWSVQGTGYGSYTF; CDR3 DNA: TGTGCCTGGAGTGTACAAGGGACAGGGTATGGGAGCTACACCTTC
J gene: TRBJ2-3; V gene: TRBV11-2; clone size: NA; D gene: NA; CDR3 protein: CASSLPPGGRVTDTQYF; CDR3 DNA: TGTGCCAGCAGCCTCCCTCCCGGGGGGCGTGTTACAGATACGCAGTATTTT
J gene: TRBJ1-1; V gene: TRBV5-1; clone size: few; D gene: NA; CDR3 protein: CASSLAWGRRNTEAFF; CDR3 DNA: TGCGCCAGCAGCTTGGCCTGGGGACGGCGGAACACTGAAGCTTTCTTT
J gene: TRBJ1-2; V gene: TRBV5-1; clone size: NA; D gene: NA; CDR3 protein: CASSLGSLRLDYGYTF; CDR3 DNA: TGCGCCAGCAGCTTGGGGTCCCTTCGGTTAGACTATGGCTACACCTTC
J gene: TRBJ1-6; V gene: TRBV9; clone size: few; D gene: NA; CDR3 protein: CASSVGDGNSPLHF; CDR3 DNA: TGTGCCAGCAGCGTAGGGGATGGGAATTCACCCCTCCACTTT
J gene: TRBJ2-6; V gene: TRBV3-1/TRBV3-2; clone size: NA; D gene: NA; CDR3 protein: CASSQDSGANVLTF; CDR3 DNA: TGTGCCAGCAGCCAGGATTCTGGGGCCAACGTCCTGACTTTC
J gene: TRBJ1-5; V gene: TRBV9; clone size: NA; D gene: TRBD1; CDR3 protein: CASSGGQIDQPQHF; CDR3 DNA: TGTGCCAGCAGCGGGGGACAGATAGATCAGCCCCAGCATTTT